The 10 T cell receptor beta chains listed next were all sequenced from one sample in a study of shared clonotypes between healthy human individuals. Profiling relied on immunoSEQ multiplex PCR, and the TCRdb table lists in-frame clones only, not all of them. The data show under 1,100,000 clones, approximately 80% seen once. The sequencing sample was made of memory CD4+ T cells from PBMCs. Noted subset: CD45RA-negative fraction. The receptors were gathered from a man between 18 and 29 years old in good health. Some clones in this sample may be carry-over from other donors' samples.

J is TRBJ2-7 and V is TRBV30; no clear D. Trimming left V 2 bases short and J 3 bases short, with 17 bases between. This CDR3 has 15 residues. CDR1 is GTSNPN, CDR2 SVGIG, per germline (reference sequence). CDR3 amino acids: CAWSPSLIRSYEQYF. The CDR3 DNA sequence: TGTGCCTGGAGTCCCTCCTTGATACGAAGCTACGAGCAGTACTTC.

The chain recombines TRBV5-6 with TRBJ2-7, with D uncertain. The germline V and J ends were trimmed by 3 bases and 5 bases, with 21 bases remaining between them. This CDR3 spans 16 amino acids. Germline V lookup: CDR1 SGHDT, CDR2 YYEEEE. DNA for the CDR3: TGTGCCAGCAGCTCCCCCGGGTTAGGCCGAAGTGACGAGCAGTACTTC. This encodes CASSSPGLGRSDEQYF.

This clone was seen just once. At one end, the junction sequence differs from germline, possibly due to a read error. J is TRBJ1-4 and V is TRBV25-1; TRBD1 matches 7 bases. This CDR3 region has 15 residues. Germline loops: CDR1 MGHDK, CDR2 SYGVNS. The CDR3 sequence: CVSSARPGGGEKLFF. Written as DNA, the CDR3 is TGTGTCAGCAGTGCCCGACCAGGGGGAGGCGAAAAACTGTTTTTT.

The rearrangement joins TRBV7-9 to TRBJ2-1; 7 bases are a match to TRBD2. The CDR3 runs 15 residues. The ends lost 5 bases at V and 0 bases at J; junction bases unmatched: 4. Germline V gives CDR1 SEHNR, CDR2 FQNEAQ (reference sequence). DNA of the CDR3: TGTGCCAGCAGCAGAGCGGGAAGCTCCTACAATGAGCAGTTCTTC. Amino acid sequence: CASSRAGSSYNEQFF.

This clone was counted between two and nine times. The rearrangement joins TRBV7-9 to TRBJ2-3; D gene unclear. Trimming left V 1 base short and J 2 bases short, with 7 bases between. Germline V gene sequence: CDR1 SEHNR, CDR2 FQNEAQ (reference sequence). The CDR3 is 14 amino acids. For the CDR3, the DNA is TGTGCCAGCAGCTTAGGGCAGGCCACAGATACGCAGTATTTT. Protein sequence: CASSLGQATDTQYF.

The rearrangement links TRBV19 to TRBJ2-3; 15 nucleotides line up with TRBD2. This CDR3 is built from 16 residues. V was clipped by 3 bases and J by 3 bases; unmatched bases: 1. Germline V gene lookup returns CDR1 LNHDA and CDR2 SQIVND (reference sequence). The CDR3 region is CASSIGLAGGTDTQYF. The CDR3 DNA reads TGTGCCAGTAGTATCGGACTAGCGGGAGGGACAGATACGCAGTATTTT.

This rearrangement joins TRBV5-6 to TRBJ2-7, with 7 positions matching TRBD2. Germline lookup yields CDR1 SGHDT and CDR2 YYEEEE. This CDR3 has 16 residues. The J segment lost 7 bases and the V segment lost 1 base, leaving 14 bases of the junction unmatched. In DNA form, the CDR3 reads TGTGCCAGCAGCTTGTTGTCTAGCGGCTATAATGAGGAGCAGTACTTC. It encodes CASSLLSSGYNEEQYF.

Only one count was recorded for this clone. This chain links TRBV9 with TRBJ2-7; 9 nucleotides match TRBD1. The germline CDR1 and CDR2 sequences are SGDLS and YYNGEE. The CDR3 extends over 15 amino acids. Losses at the gene ends were 2 bases for V and 6 bases for J; bases not matched to a gene: 9. CDR3 DNA: TGTGCCAGCAGCGTGGGGGGACAGGGAGGCCTCGAGCAGTACTTC. It translates to CASSVGGQGGLEQYF.

The rearrangement joins TRBV15 to TRBJ1-3; D call uncertain. The CDR3 consists of 13 residues. CDR1 LNHNV and CDR2 YYDKDF come from the germline V gene (reference sequence). V lost 0 bases and J lost 7, with 7 bases in between. CDR3 sequence (DNA): TGTGCCACCAGCAGAGATCAAGCGAACACCATATATTTT. This translates into CATSRDQANTIYF. The full variable domain, with the rest looked up from reference TRBV15 and TRBJ1-3, is DAMVIQNPRYQVTQFGKPVTLSCSQTLNHNVMYWYQQKSSQAPKLLFHYYDKDFNNEADTPDNFQSRRPNTSFCFLDIRSPGLGDTAMYLCATSRDQANTIYFGEGSWLTVV.

This clone occurred a few times. This sequence joins TRBV7-7 and TRBJ2-6; D might be TRBD2 (6 bases). Per the germline V gene, CDR1 is SSHAT and CDR2 is FNYEAQ (reference sequence). CDR3 size: 15 residues. The V end lost 6 bases, the J end lost 4 bases, and 13 bases lay between the germline ends. CDR3 residues: CASSPGATGANVLTF. The DNA of the CDR3 is TGTGCCAGCAGTCCGGGAGCGACAGGGGCCAACGTCCTGACTTTC.